Reported below is one T cell receptor beta chain. The antigen it binds to is not known. Base qualities are missing; no much larger clone stands one base away. The CDR3 sequence holds 15 residues, the cysteine and phenylalanine included. Only CDR3 DNA remains: 45 bases, in frame from the first base. CDR1 MNHNS and CDR2 SASEGT are derived from the germline V gene. The germline V and J ends show losses of 11 bases and 2 bases respectively, and no gene match explains 11 bases of the junction. The data belong to a study of spatial heterogeneity in lung cancer (dated by TCRdb to between 2019 and 2020). Looking at the study overall: More beta-chain than alpha-chain transcripts were consistently detected, likely reflecting higher beta-chain transcript abundance. In the raw uncorrected reads, each unique combination of TCR and UMI appeared more than ten times on average. In non-small cell lung cancer, the study made a quantitative comparison of TCR alpha and beta repertoires among multiple tumor regions, matched nontumor lung and blood. Nonsynonymous mutation counts, determined by whole-exome sequencing of tumor tissue, were related to features of the TCR repertoire. Both alpha and beta chains were TCR-sequenced in samples taken at surgery, namely 220 tumor regions, 61 to 65 matched nontumor lung samples and about 52 PBMC samples.

Results the study describes overall, beyond this receptor: Ubiquitous expanded tumor TCRs showed up in blood more often at tumor resection than at routine follow-up. Confirming at a functional level the hypothesis that regional TCRs recognize regional mutations was considered to require additional single-cell paired TCR alpha and beta sequencing.

In light of the paper, this sample's time point label describes: sample taken at primary tumor resection. For TCR sequencing, whole RNA was extracted from tumor and nontumor lung tissue, or from cryopreserved PBMC samples, and no cell sorting was done. Samples were obtained from approximately 76 patients with early-stage, untreated non-small cell lung cancer from the lung TRACERx cohort. A patient was chosen for TCR sequencing only when enough RNA was available from at least two tumor regions. The library came from 5' RACE. The run used a NextSeq 500. In the TCR library protocol, a unique molecular identifier was attached to each TCR cDNA molecule so that PCR and sequencing errors could be corrected. In the source study's methods: TCR identification, UMI-based error correction and CDR3 extraction were all carried out with Decombinator tools. Expanded TCRs were defined as those above a frequency of 2 per 1,000, corresponding to the top 1% of the tumor frequency distribution. Renyi diversity was calculated using the R vegan package after each repertoire was subsampled 100 times to 5,000 TCRs. To build CDR3 similarity networks, amino acid triplet string-kernel similarity was used, and CDR3s were connected when their pairwise similarity was above 0.82. TCRdb cleaned the public reads at Q25 with fastp, built clones with MiXCR and kept in-frame beta chains. For every CDR3 protein sequence, its rows merge into one entry that carries the most common genes and DNA. The V and J calls and clone size come from TCRdb's table, not from the authors' own analysis. The sample table shows about 82,000 distinct CDR3 sequences, and over 9.5% are seen once. About 4.6% of the sample is in the top ten clones.

The sequence was collected from a male donor with early-stage non-small cell lung cancer. The chain uses TRBV6-1 and TRBJ1-4; 7 of the junction bases match TRBD1. The material sequenced was PBMCs, taken at surgery. The CDR3 sequence is CAGGRQGTTNEKLFF. The DNA reads as follows: TGTGCCGGGGGACGACAGGGAACGACTAATGAAAAACTGTTTTTT.